This entry describes one T cell receptor (beta chain). This sample is part of a study of blood T cell repertoires in COVID-19. The V end was cut by 1 base, the J end by 7 bases, with 11 bases between. Germline V CDR1 and CDR2: GTSNPN, SVGIG (reference sequence). This CDR3 region has 12 residues. Source study methods: It was from reference gene primer amplification that nucleated cell counts were estimated. Data came from immunoSEQ multiplex PCR; TCRdb stores just in-frame clones and leaves some out. That table is the source of V, J and clone size, and D and trimming were worked out from the DNA. The table has about 280,000 clones, 70% to 90% seen once.

This clonotype was obtained from a woman in her 30s with active or convalescent COVID-19. The material sequenced was peripheral blood. V usage is TRBV30 and J usage is TRBJ2-7; D perhaps matches TRBD1 (5 bases). CDR3 region: CAWSDKGREQYF. In DNA form, the CDR3 reads TGTGCCTGGAGTGATAAGGGGCGGGAGCAGTACTTC. Looking up the rest from reference TRBV30 and TRBJ2-7 gives the full variable domain: SQTIHQWPATLVQPVGSPLSLECTVEGTSNPNLYWYRQAAGRGLQLLFYSVGIGQISSEVPQNLSASRPQDRQFILSSKKLLLSDSGFYLCAWSDKGREQYFGPGTRLTVT.